These 32 T cell receptor beta chains share one sample of origin, sequenced in a study of regulatory T cells in long-lasting Graves disease. iRepertoire HTBI primers and Arm-PCR of CDR3 regions built TCR beta libraries. TCRdb re-analysed the multiplex PCR reads in MiXCR, keeping a single row per CDR3 protein. The sample shows fewer than 550,000 distinct CDR3 sequences, around 15% of them seen only once. Specified time point: newly diagnosed GD, antithyroid drugs for less than 3 months. After RNA was extracted from PBMCs, the TCR library was made from it. These data also featured in a second study, about T cells in Graves' hyperthyroidism and ophthalmopathy.

This specimen was peripheral blood mononuclear cells (PBMCs), taken at new diagnosis, from a patient treated with antithyroid drugs. These receptors were taken from a woman between 18 and 29 years old with Graves disease.

This clonotype was counted many times. The chain joins TRBV4-2 to TRBJ2-5, with D possibly being TRBD1 (5 bases). Germline V gives CDR1 LGHNA, CDR2 YNFKEQ. Trimming cost V 1 base and J 2 bases, with 11 bases left between them. The CDR3 sequence is 15 residues long. The CDR3 region is CASSQGGNVQETQYF. The CDR3, as DNA: TGTGCCAGCAGCCAAGGGGGCAATGTGCAAGAGACCCAGTACTTC.

Many counts were recorded for this clonotype. The CDR3 DNA is TGTGCCAGCAGTTACCCGGGGTCAACAACCTACGAGCAGTACTTC. Residues: CASSYPGSTTYEQYF. V is TRBV6-5 and J is TRBJ2-7, with D perhaps TRBD2 (5 bases). The CDR3 is 15 amino acids. Germline V gives CDR1 MNHEY, CDR2 SVGAGI. Trimming removed 2 bases from V and 2 bases from J, with 13 bases in between.

This clonotype was counted ten times or more. This chain joins TRBV28 and TRBJ1-1; 7 positions agree with TRBD1. V lost 7 bases, J lost 5 bases, and 7 bases stayed unmatched. Germline values: CDR1 MDHEN, CDR2 SYDVKM. The CDR3 extends over 13 amino acids. The CDR3, as DNA: TGTGCCAGCAACCCGACAGGGCGGACTGAAGCTTTCTTT. Translation gives CASNPTGRTEAFF.

This clonotype was recorded many times. This chain uses TRBV29-1 with TRBJ2-7; 10 nucleotides agree with TRBD1. Germline values: CDR1 SQVTM, CDR2 ANQGSEA. This CDR3 is 12 amino acids long. J lost 7 bases, V lost 6 bases, and 6 bases had no gene match. CDR3 residues: CSVRQGATEQYF. In nucleotides, the CDR3 is TGCAGCGTCCGACAGGGGGCGACTGAGCAGTACTTC.

This clonotype occurred many times. The J gene is TRBJ1-1, the V gene TRBV12-3 or TRBV12-4, with 7 bases aligning to TRBD1. This CDR3 region has 15 residues. Trimming at V came to 5 bases and at J to 1 base, leaving 7 bases not matched to a gene. CDR3: CASSHLQGRNTEAFF. CDR3 bases: TGTGCCAGCAGTCACTTACAGGGGAGGAACACTGAAGCTTTCTTT.

The chain couples TRBV5-4 to TRBJ2-1; TRBD1 agrees at 8 bases. The J segment lost 7 bases and the V segment lost 3 bases, leaving 12 bases of the junction unmatched. The CDR3 totals 16 residues. Germline values: CDR1 SGHNT, CDR2 YYREEE (reference sequence). The CDR3 nucleotides are TGTGCCAGCAGCTATGGGACAGGCACTACACATAATGAGCAGTTCTTC. Translation gives CASSYGTGTTHNEQFF.

This clonotype has ten or more counts. The V call is TRBV28, the J call TRBJ2-2, with TRBD2 as a possible D gene (6 bases). Germline CDR1 reads MDHEN; CDR2 reads SYDVKM. This CDR3 has 15 residues. V dropped 0 bases and J dropped 4 bases, with 9 bases sitting between them. The DNA for the CDR3 is TGTGCCAGCAGTTTATGGTCCGGGGGCACCGGGGAGCTGTTTTTT. It is translated as CASSLWSGGTGELFF.

The chain has TRBV7-3 and TRBJ2-2; 14 positions match TRBD2. There are 16 residues in the CDR3. Germline V CDR1 and CDR2: SGHTA, FQGTGA. The junction had 4 bases not matched to a gene; V was cut back by 4 bases and J by 6 bases. DNA for the CDR3: TGTGCCAGCAGCTGGGGACTAGCGGGGGTAGCCGGGGAGCTGTTTTTT. Residues: CASSWGLAGVAGELFF.

The gene calls are TRBV10-3 and TRBJ2-5; 16 bases map to TRBD2. This CDR3 has 20 amino acids. Germline V gene lookup returns CDR1 ENHRY and CDR2 SYGVKD. V lost 3 bases and J lost 1; bases outside the gene matches: 11. The CDR3 DNA reads TGTGCCATCAGTGAAAACCCCGGGACTAGCGGGAGGGGGTCCCAAGAGACCCAGTACTTC. Amino acid sequence: CAISENPGTSGRGSQETQYF.

The chain recombines TRBV19 with TRBJ2-1; D might be TRBD2 (6 bases). Trimming cost V 5 bases and J 5 bases, with 10 bases left between them. The CDR3 runs to 13 residues. Looked up from germline, CDR1 is LNHDA and CDR2 is SQIVND (reference sequence). CDR3 sequence (DNA): TGTGCCAGTAGTCCCCGGACTAACAATGAGCAGTTCTTC. Protein product: CASSPRTNNEQFF.

The J gene is TRBJ2-7, the V gene TRBV7-2; TRBD1 might be the D (6 bases). V was cut by 3 bases and J by 5 bases, with 11 bases left in between. Germline-derived CDR1 and CDR2 are SGHTA and FQGNSA. This CDR3 has 13 residues. The CDR3 sequence is CASSLNRVNEQYF. The CDR3 nucleotides are TGTGCCAGCAGCTTGAACAGGGTCAACGAGCAGTACTTC.

The gene calls are TRBV13 and TRBJ1-2; 10 positions match TRBD1. V lost 5 bases to trimming and J lost 3 bases; unmatched junction nucleotides: 9. The germline V gene has CDR1 PRHDT and CDR2 FYEKMQ (reference sequence). CDR3 size: 16 residues. DNA of the CDR3: TGTGCCAGCAGCACCCGACAGGGGGCGGTAGACTATGGCTACACCTTC. This gives the protein CASSTRQGAVDYGYTF.

In its sample, this clonotype was seen many times. This sequence joins TRBV6-5 and TRBJ2-7; TRBD2 matches at 10 bases. J gave up 1 base and V 2 bases, and 11 bases lay outside the gene matches. The CDR3 runs 18 residues. CDR1 MNHEY and CDR2 SVGAGI come from the germline V gene. CDR3 nucleotide sequence: TGTGCCAGCAGTTACGACCGCCTCGGACTAGCGGAGTCCTACGAGCAGTACTTC. This translates into CASSYDRLGLAESYEQYF.

V and J are TRBV6-5 and TRBJ2-6, with D hard to call. Trimming stripped 1 base from V and 1 base from J, with 2 bases between. The germline CDR1 and CDR2 sequences are MNHEY and SVGAGI. The CDR3 loop spans 14 amino acids. The DNA for the CDR3 is TGTGCCAGCAGTTACTGGTCTGGGGCCAACGTCCTGACTTTC. Translating it yields CASSYWSGANVLTF.

This clonotype has just a few counts. V usage is TRBV11-2 and J usage is TRBJ2-7; D gene unclear. The CDR3 is 16 amino acids. The germline V gene encodes CDR1 SGHAT and CDR2 FQNNGV. V was cut by 3 bases and J by 4 bases, with 19 bases left in between. This CDR3 reads CASSLSSASPLYEQYF. The CDR3 nucleotides are TGTGCCAGCAGCTTGTCAAGCGCTTCCCCCCTTTACGAGCAGTACTTC. The whole variable domain, filled in from reference TRBV11-2 and TRBJ2-7, reads EAGVAQSPRYKIIEKRQSVAFWCNPISGHATLYWYQQILGQGPKLLIQFQNNGVVDDSQLPKDRFSAERLKGVDSTLKIQPAKLEDSAVYLCASSLSSASPLYEQYFGPGTRLTVT.

This clonotype has a count of ten or more. The chain has TRBV3-1 and TRBJ2-7; D is unclear. V shed 1 base and J shed 6 bases, with 22 bases lying between them. The CDR3 length is 17 residues. Germline lookup yields CDR1 LGHDT and CDR2 YNNKEL (reference sequence). The CDR3 nucleotides read TGTGCCAGCAGCCAAGGGATTCCCAGGAGTTGGATAAGCGAGCAGTACTTC. Translating gives CASSQGIPRSWISEQYF.

The sample holds many counts of this clonotype. The rearrangement links TRBV24-1 to TRBJ2-1, with TRBD2 matching 12 bases. V shed 10 bases, J shed 12 bases, and the junction held 15 bases outside the gene matches. CDR1 and CDR2 (germline): KGHDR, SFDVKD. This CDR3 has 15 amino acids. CDR3 sequence: CATGRGPTSGSGQFF. CDR3 sequence (DNA): TGTGCCACGGGTCGGGGGCCGACTAGCGGGAGTGGGCAGTTCTTC.

CDR3 loop: CASSYSHLTSGHGEQFF. The CDR3, as DNA: TGTGCCAGCAGTTACTCTCACCTAACTAGCGGTCATGGTGAGCAGTTCTTC. The chain recombines TRBV6-5 with TRBJ2-1; 8 bases line up with TRBD2. V trimming: 0 bases; J trimming: 9 bases; junction bases outside the gene matches: 13. This CDR3 has 17 amino acids. From germline, CDR1 is MNHEY and CDR2 SVGAGI.

This clonotype was found many times. The chain has TRBV28 and TRBJ2-4; 7 bases are shared with TRBD1. The V gene end was trimmed by 4 bases and the J gene end by 6 bases; junction bases not matched to a gene: 6. The CDR3 runs to 14 residues. CDR1 is MDHEN, CDR2 SYDVKM, per germline. The CDR3 loop reads CASSSTRQGNIQYF. The CDR3 DNA follows: TGTGCCAGCAGTTCGACCCGACAGGGAAACATTCAGTACTTC.

The rearrangement uses TRBV27 and TRBJ2-3; D is uncertain. The CDR3 totals 13 residues. Germline-derived CDR1 and CDR2 are MNHEY and SMNVEV (reference sequence). V was trimmed by 3 bases and J by 7 bases, leaving 11 bases between them. The DNA of the CDR3 is TGTGCCAGCAGTTTGGGGTTGACGTATACGCAGTATTTT. This translates into CASSLGLTYTQYF.

A few counts support this clonotype. The gene calls are TRBV27 and TRBJ2-1; 7 nucleotides match TRBD2. The CDR3 has 15 residues. Germline V gene lookup returns CDR1 MNHEY and CDR2 SMNVEV (reference sequence). Trimming cost V 3 bases and J 5 bases; bases outside gene matches: 7. CDR3 nucleotides: TGTGCCAGCAGTTTCCAATCTCTAGCGGACAATGAGCAGTTCTTC. Its translation: CASSFQSLADNEQFF.

This clonotype was seen repeatedly, ten times or more. This chain uses TRBV24-1 with TRBJ2-1; 7 bases agree with TRBD1. The CDR3 spans 14 residues. Germline V gene data show CDR1 as KGHDR and CDR2 as SFDVKD. The junction had 5 bases not matched to a gene; V was cut back by 6 bases and J by 4 bases. The CDR3 reads CATSSTGVYNEQFF. DNA of the CDR3: TGTGCCACCAGTAGCACAGGGGTTTACAATGAGCAGTTCTTC.

This clonotype showed up many times. The chain has TRBV24-1 and TRBJ2-5; 10 nucleotides align to TRBD1. This CDR3 is 15 amino acids long. The ends lost 3 bases at V and 4 bases at J; junction bases unmatched: 4. From germline, CDR1 is KGHDR and CDR2 SFDVKD. CDR3 amino acids: CATSDRQGAGETQYF. Here the CDR3 DNA reads TGTGCCACCAGTGATCGACAGGGGGCGGGAGAGACCCAGTACTTC.

The chain has TRBV5-4 and TRBJ2-7; TRBD1 matches 7 bases. The CDR3 loop spans 14 amino acids. V shed 0 bases, J shed 5 bases, and the junction held 5 bases outside the gene matches. Germline V lookup: CDR1 SGHNT, CDR2 YYREEE (reference sequence). The CDR3 spells CASSLGQGKDEQYF. In DNA, the CDR3 is TGTGCCAGCAGCTTGGGACAGGGTAAGGACGAGCAGTACTTC.

The chain joins TRBV6-1 to TRBJ1-2, with no clear D. The CDR3 is 11 amino acids. Trimming took off 6 bases at V and 10 bases at J, with 12 bases between the two ends. Germline V lookup: CDR1 MNHNS, CDR2 SASEGT. The CDR3 DNA reads as TGTGCCAGCAGCCCCCCGTTTGTCTACACCTTC. Translating it yields CASSPPFVYTF.

This clonotype turned up a few times. The CDR3 spells CAWSVGSSANTQYF. The CDR3 DNA follows: TGTGCCTGGAGTGTAGGGAGCTCCGCAAATACGCAGTATTTT. V usage is TRBV30 and J usage is TRBJ2-3, with D perhaps matching TRBD2 (5 bases). CDR1 and CDR2 (germline): GTSNPN, SVGIG (reference sequence). The CDR3 runs 14 residues. Trimming pared 0 bases from V and 7 bases from J, leaving 14 bases between.

The V call is TRBV24-1, the J call TRBJ2-2, with TRBD1 matching 8 bases. CDR1 and CDR2 from the germline V gene are KGHDR and SFDVKD. The V gene end was trimmed by 0 bases and the J gene end by 4 bases; junction bases not matched to a gene: 12. The CDR3 has 19 residues. Here the CDR3 reads CATSDLPPQGAFGTGELFF. DNA for the CDR3: TGTGCCACCAGTGATTTGCCCCCCCAGGGGGCATTTGGCACCGGGGAGCTGTTTTTT.

This clonotype was picked up a small number of times. The chain recombines TRBV6-1 with TRBJ2-1, with 9 nucleotides matching TRBD2. This CDR3 region has 19 residues. Per germline, CDR1 MNHNS and CDR2 SASEGT. After removal of 2 bases from V and 7 bases from J, the junction contained 18 bases not matched to a gene. The chain's CDR3 is CASSESPVPASGISNEQFF. The CDR3 nucleotides are TGTGCCAGCAGTGAATCCCCCGTTCCGGCTAGCGGGATAAGTAATGAGCAGTTCTTC.

V gene TRBV29-1 combines with J gene TRBJ1-1; D is undetermined. V was trimmed by 3 bases and J by 0 bases, leaving 8 bases between them. Germline lookup yields CDR1 SQVTM and CDR2 ANQGSEA. The CDR3 contains 13 residues. The CDR3 loop is CSVERPLNTEAFF. The DNA of the CDR3 is TGCAGCGTTGAGAGACCGTTGAACACTGAAGCTTTCTTT.

In its sample, this clonotype was seen many times. The J gene is TRBJ2-7, the V gene TRBV28, with a possible D match to TRBD2 (5 bases). Trimming removed 3 bases from V and 6 bases from J, with 24 bases in between. Germline V gene sequence: CDR1 MDHEN, CDR2 SYDVKM. The CDR3 contains 17 residues. The CDR3: CASSFLLGGPPAPEQYF. The CDR3 DNA reads as TGTGCCAGCAGTTTTTTGCTAGGCGGGCCCCCTGCTCCCGAGCAGTACTTC.

Many counts were recorded for this clonotype. The V gene is TRBV28, the J gene TRBJ2-7, with D hard to call. This CDR3 has 14 amino acids. From germline, CDR1 is MDHEN and CDR2 SYDVKM. Trimming pared 2 bases from V and 2 bases from J, leaving 10 bases between. CDR3 loop: CASSLRHLTYEQYF. Written as DNA, the CDR3 is TGTGCCAGCAGTTTACGGCACTTGACCTACGAGCAGTACTTC.

Concerning this clonotype itself: This clone may be a read error of a much larger clone one base away. The chain couples TRBV7-2 to TRBJ2-7; D unresolved. Trimming left V 2 bases short and J 7 bases short, with 21 bases between. This CDR3 spans 16 amino acids. CDR1 and CDR2 from the germline V gene are SGHTA and FQGNSA. The DNA of the CDR3 is TGTGCCAGCAGCTTATATCCCTGGACCACCTACAATGAGCAGTACTTC. Translation: CASSLYPWTTYNEQYF. The full variable domain, in which reference TRBV7-2 and TRBJ2-7 provide the parts outside the CDR3, is GAGVSQSPSNKVTEKGKDVELRCDPISGHTALYWYRQSLGQGLEFLIYFQGNSAPDKSGLPSDRFSAERTGGSVSTLTIQRTQQEDSAVYLCASSLYPWTTYNEQYFGPGTRLTVT.